This T cell receptor (beta chain) was sequenced in a study of T-cell memory formation after mild COVID-19. Study-level background: For the most part, TCR clusters were specific to one donor. Study results and limitations: Balance between CD4 and CD8 was seen in clones contracting day 15 to 85, and a CD4+ lean was seen in later expanders.

TCRdb analysed the 5' RACE reads with MiXCR anew, one entry per CDR3 protein. The sample carries about 140,000 distinct CDR3 sequences, under 25% recorded once. About this clonotype: The antigen remains undetermined.

The CDR3 is 12 residues long. Germline lookup yields CDR1 DFQATT and CDR2 SNEGSKA (reference sequence). V was pared by 5 bases and J by 8 bases, with 13 bases between. Sequencing input: PBMCs or a T cell subset sorted from them (not recorded which). The clonotype originates from an adult woman who had mild COVID-19 (a few samples of this study predate the infection). Cell type and time point are not known. The chain employs TRBV20-1 and TRBJ2-1, with unresolved D. In DNA, the CDR3 is TGCAGTGCTCGAGTTAAGGCGGATGAGCAGTTCTTC. It codes for CSARVKADEQFF.